A single sample is the source of the 16 T cell receptor beta chains below, sequenced in a study of blood T cells in healthy people across ages. Through a sample-barcoded 5' primer and a J-beta primer mix, a second PCR was run for about 6 to 11 cycles. MiXCR, applied by TCRdb to the 5' RACE reads, yields one record per CDR3 protein. The profile shows approximately 1,700,000 distinct CDR3 sequences, approximately 39% of them singletons. The specimen was blood. The receptors come from a human donor in good health.

V usage is TRBV7-3 and J usage is TRBJ2-3; 7 nucleotides agree with TRBD1. Trimming removed 5 bases from V and 6 bases from J; junction bases left unmatched: 11. This CDR3 comprises 15 residues. Per the germline V gene, CDR1 is SGHTA and CDR2 is FQGTGA. This CDR3 reads CASSLIQGLRDTQYF. The CDR3 nucleotides read TGTGCCAGCAGCCTAATACAGGGGCTCCGGGATACGCAGTATTTT.

The chain carries TRBV14 and TRBJ2-3; 10 bases fit TRBD1. The germline V gene encodes CDR1 SGHDN and CDR2 FVKESK. The ends lost 1 base at V and 5 bases at J; junction bases unmatched: 21. CDR3 length equals 21 residues. The CDR3 DNA reads TGTGCCAGCAGCCAAGTTATTCCGGGCTTAGAGACAGGGGGCGCGGAAGATACGCAGTATTTT. It translates to CASSQVIPGLETGGAEDTQYF. The whole variable domain, filled in from reference TRBV14 and TRBJ2-3, reads EAGVTQFPSHSVIEKGQTVTLRCDPISGHDNLYWYRRVMGKEIKFLLHFVKESKQDESGMPNNRFLAERTGGTYSTLKVQPAELEDSGVYFCASSQVIPGLETGGAEDTQYFGPGTRLTVL.

In its sample, this clonotype was seen a few times. The V call is TRBV20-1, the J call TRBJ2-3; a possible D gene is TRBD2 (6 bases). Germline-derived CDR1 and CDR2 are DFQATT and SNEGSKA (reference sequence). V gave up 2 bases and J gave up 0 bases, with 9 bases separating them. The CDR3 contains 14 residues. The CDR3 DNA follows: TGCAGTGCTAGAAAAGGGACTAGCACAGATACGCAGTATTTT. This codes for CSARKGTSTDTQYF.

As DNA, the CDR3 is TGTGCCAGCAGCCAGATACCGGGACTAGTCCTAAACTCCTACGAGCAGTACTTC. It is translated as CASSQIPGLVLNSYEQYF. The chain uses TRBV6-2 or TRBV6-3 and TRBJ2-7; 8 bases are a match to TRBD2. Germline CDR1 is MNHEY and CDR2 is SVGEGT. Losses at the gene ends were 6 bases for V and 0 bases for J; bases not matched to a gene: 16. This CDR3 has 18 residues.

This clonotype was seen more than once but under ten times. V gene TRBV6-2 or TRBV6-3 combines with J gene TRBJ2-7; 7 nucleotides match TRBD1. This CDR3 region has 12 residues. The V segment lost 8 bases and the J segment 3 bases; nucleotides outside the gene matches: 4. The germline V gene encodes CDR1 MNHEY and CDR2 SVGEGT. CDR3 sequence (DNA): TGTGCCAGCGGGACAGCCTTCTACGAGCAGTACTTC. This sequence encodes CASGTAFYEQYF.

J is TRBJ2-1 and V is TRBV29-1; no firm D call. V dropped 4 bases and J dropped 8 bases, with 9 bases sitting between them. CDR3 length: 11 amino acids. Germline values: CDR1 SQVTM, CDR2 ANQGSEA. The CDR3 sequence: CSVGQTDEQFF. CDR3 nucleotides: TGCAGCGTTGGTCAGACCGATGAGCAGTTCTTC.

In its sample, this clonotype was seen a few times. The rearrangement uses TRBV14 and TRBJ1-6, with D possibly TRBD1 on 5 matching bases. CDR1 SGHDN and CDR2 FVKESK come from the germline V gene. The V end lost 2 bases, the J end lost 7 bases, and 12 bases lay between the germline ends. This CDR3 is 15 amino acids long. In nucleotides, the CDR3 is TGTGCCAGCAGCCAACTCGACAGCACCAATTCACCCCTCCACTTT. Protein product: CASSQLDSTNSPLHF.

This clonotype was counted only a few times. The CDR3 sequence is CSARRDQNTEAFF. The CDR3, as DNA: TGCAGTGCTAGGAGGGACCAGAACACTGAAGCTTTCTTT. This chain connects TRBV20-1 to TRBJ1-1; D may be TRBD1 (5 bases). The CDR3 extends over 13 amino acids. Germline V lookup: CDR1 DFQATT, CDR2 SNEGSKA (reference sequence). The ends were cut back, 3 bases at V and 1 base at J, with 9 bases in the middle.

The CDR3, as DNA: TGTGCCACCAGCAGAGGAGGGGGGACAACTAATGAAAAACTGTTTTTT. Translating it yields CATSRGGGTTNEKLFF. The V and J genes are TRBV15 and TRBJ1-4, with D tentatively TRBD1 (6 bases). Trimming pared 1 base from V and 0 bases from J, leaving 9 bases between. The germline V gene encodes CDR1 LNHNV and CDR2 YYDKDF (reference sequence). The CDR3 runs to 16 residues.

This clonotype was seen only a few times. The CDR3 reads CASSQVSGSQQYF. CDR3 nucleotide sequence: TGCGCCAGCAGCCAAGTAAGCGGATCACAGCAGTACTTC. The gene calls are TRBV4-3 and TRBJ2-7, with D possibly TRBD2 on 5 matching bases. CDR1 LGHNA and CDR2 YSLEER come from the germline V gene. V lost 1 base and J 8 bases, leaving 12 bases between the germline ends. This CDR3 has 13 amino acids.

This clonotype has more than one count but fewer than ten. This chain joins TRBV7-3 and TRBJ2-7; no firm D call. Germline lookup yields CDR1 SGHTA and CDR2 FQGTGA. The CDR3 contains 15 residues. V gave up 0 bases and J gave up 1 base, with 10 bases separating them. The CDR3 is CASSLTAGGSYEQYF. The CDR3 bases are TGTGCCAGCAGCTTAACGGCCGGTGGGTCCTACGAGCAGTACTTC. Supplemented by reference TRBV7-3 and TRBJ2-7, the full variable domain reads GAGVSQTPSNKVTEKGKYVELRCDPISGHTALYWYRQSLGQGPEFLIYFQGTGAADDSGLPNDRFFAVRPEGSVSTLKIQRTERGDSAVYLCASSLTAGGSYEQYFGPGTRLTVT.

This chain connects TRBV12-5 to TRBJ2-7; D is unclear. The CDR3 is 12 residues long. Germline lookup yields CDR1 LGHNT and CDR2 FRNRAP. V lost 2 bases to trimming and J lost 4 bases, with 6 bases between them. The CDR3: CASGLSGYEQYF. The CDR3 nucleotides read TGTGCTAGTGGTTTGTCCGGATACGAGCAGTACTTC.

The table lists this clonotype with a few counts. V and J are TRBV29-1 and TRBJ2-3, with 8 bases lining up with TRBD2. With 7 bases clipped from V and 2 bases from J, the junction kept 11 bases outside the gene matches. This CDR3 has 15 residues. Germline V gene sequence: CDR1 SQVTM, CDR2 ANQGSEA. The CDR3 region is CSASWAGGLTDTQYF. The CDR3 DNA reads TGCAGCGCCTCATGGGCGGGGGGCCTCACAGATACGCAGTATTTT.

The rearrangement uses TRBV20-1 and TRBJ1-2, with D uncertain. The CDR3 is made up of 9 amino acids. The ends were cut back, 3 bases at V and 6 bases at J, with 2 bases in the middle. Germline V gene data show CDR1 as DFQATT and CDR2 as SNEGSKA (reference sequence). The CDR3 region is CSASHGYTF. Written as DNA, the CDR3 is TGCAGTGCTAGTCATGGCTACACCTTC.

V is TRBV11-2 and J is TRBJ2-7; TRBD2 is a possible D gene (6 bases). The V end lost 3 bases, the J end lost 5 bases, and 14 bases lay between the germline ends. CDR3 length: 14 residues. The germline V gene encodes CDR1 SGHAT and CDR2 FQNNGV. The CDR3 loop reads CASSFAGGSNEQYF. CDR3 sequence (DNA): TGTGCCAGCAGCTTCGCCGGAGGGAGTAACGAGCAGTACTTC. The full variable domain, in which reference TRBV11-2 and TRBJ2-7 provide the parts outside the CDR3, is EAGVAQSPRYKIIEKRQSVAFWCNPISGHATLYWYQQILGQGPKLLIQFQNNGVVDDSQLPKDRFSAERLKGVDSTLKIQPAKLEDSAVYLCASSFAGGSNEQYFGPGTRLTVT.

This chain joins TRBV5-1 and TRBJ2-3; 11 positions agree with TRBD2. J lost 4 bases, V lost 0 bases, and 7 bases had no gene match. The CDR3 extends over 17 amino acids. Germline CDR1 is SGHRS and CDR2 is YFSETQ. DNA of the CDR3: TGCGCCAGCAGCTTGGACCCCCGGGGACTAGCGGCAGATACGCAGTATTTT. This codes for CASSLDPRGLAADTQYF.